The following is a T cell receptor (beta chain) sequence with its context. Germline CDR1 is SNHLY and CDR2 is FYNNEI. The CDR3 is made up of 16 amino acids. The V end lost 1 base, the J end lost 6 bases, and 16 bases lay between the germline ends. The data derive from a study of cytomegalovirus exposure and HLA in healthy donors. The PCR was carried out with 60 Vbeta primers and 13 Jbeta primers. The repertoire was sequenced with immunoSEQ multiplex PCR; TCRdb's copy has only in-frame clones and lacks some. Of some 160,000 clones listed, nearly 80% are singletons. The chain links TRBV2 to TRBJ1-5; D is unclear. This receptor was taken from a young woman in good health and CMV-seronegative. Sequenced: PBMCs. This CDR3 is CASSEEFPGGTQPQHF. The CDR3 DNA sequence: TGTGCCAGCAGTGAAGAGTTCCCCGGAGGCACTCAGCCCCAGCATTTT.